What follows are 28 T cell receptor beta chains derived from one specimen sequenced in a study of control samples from healthy donors and cancer patients (dated by TCRdb to the early 2020s). Receptors were amplified or captured by the immunoSEQ multiplex PCR assay. TCRdb stores this immuneACCESS table with in-frame sequences only. Part of the clones is absent; in the studies checked, under half of the shortfall reflects unresolved V genes, and no reason is known for the rest. The sample profile shows under 150,000 clones; 70% to 90% of them were found once. Roughly 10% of the sample comes from the top ten. The sequenced sample was blood. The origin of the receptors is a woman between 25 and 40 years old in good health.

The chain joins TRBV12-3 or TRBV12-4 to TRBJ2-5; D is unclear. CDR3 length: 11 amino acids. Trimming removed 3 bases from V and 5 bases from J, with 4 bases in between. The CDR3 DNA is TGTGCCAGCAGTTTGAAGGAGACCCAGTACTTC. Encoded protein: CASSLKETQYF.

Note on this clone: With a much larger clone just one base away, this may be a read error. V is TRBV12-3 or TRBV12-4 and J is TRBJ2-6; unclear D gene. The CDR3 is 13 residues long. V lost 5 bases and J lost 0, with 2 bases in between. The CDR3 loop reads CASSSSGANVLTF. The CDR3 DNA reads TGTGCCAGCAGTAGCTCTGGGGCCAACGTCCTGACTTTC.

This clone was detected only once. This chain links TRBV11-2 with TRBJ2-1, with 12 bases identical to TRBD2. The CDR3 loop spans 16 amino acids. Germline V gene data show CDR1 as SGHAT and CDR2 as FQNNGV. J was trimmed by 8 bases and V by 3 bases; bases with no gene match: 8. The CDR3 nucleotides read TGTGCCAGCAGCTTCCGACTAGCGGGAGCTCGGGATGAGCAGTTCTTC. It encodes CASSFRLAGARDEQFF.

This clone has just a few counts. The rearrangement uses TRBV7-2 and TRBJ2-3; a weak D match, TRBD1 (6 bases). Germline V gives CDR1 SGHTA, CDR2 FQGNSA. Trimming pared 0 bases from V and 5 bases from J, leaving 15 bases between. The CDR3 totals 16 residues. The CDR3 sequence: CASSLAGHGPGDTQYF. In DNA form, the CDR3 reads TGTGCCAGCAGCTTAGCGGGACATGGGCCAGGAGATACGCAGTATTTT.

The count of this clone is one. CDR3 residues: CATSDPLGRVGEQFF. CDR3 in DNA: TGTGCCACCAGTGACCCTCTGGGGAGGGTGGGTGAGCAGTTCTTC. The chain recombines TRBV24-1 with TRBJ2-1; 7 positions agree with TRBD2. With 4 bases clipped from V and 9 bases from J, the junction kept 11 bases outside the gene matches. The V gene's germline CDR1 is KGHDR and CDR2 SFDVKD. The length of the CDR3 is 15 residues.

The J gene is TRBJ1-3, the V gene TRBV28; D is unclear. Germline lookup yields CDR1 MDHEN and CDR2 SYDVKM. CDR3 length: 12 residues. Deletions cut 8 bases from V and 1 base from J, with 6 bases between. The CDR3 is CASLRSGNTIYF. In nucleotides, the CDR3 is TGTGCCAGCTTACGGTCTGGAAACACCATATATTTT.

This chain uses TRBV7-2 with TRBJ1-1; D might be TRBD1 (5 bases). CDR3 size: 14 residues. Germline loops: CDR1 SGHTA, CDR2 FQGNSA. V lost 1 base and J 4 bases, leaving 10 bases between the germline ends. The CDR3 DNA reads as TGTGCCAGCAGCTTAGGGGACCGGGGCACTGAAGCTTTCTTT. It yields the protein CASSLGDRGTEAFF.

The rearrangement links TRBV6-5 to TRBJ1-2; D gene uncertain. Trimming shortened V by 4 bases and J by 0 bases, and 9 bases separated the two germline ends. The CDR3 length is 14 residues. Germline CDR1 is MNHEY and CDR2 is SVGAGI. The CDR3 nucleotides are TGTGCCAGCAGTTCGGCGGGGACTAACTATGGCTACACCTTC. Translating it yields CASSSAGTNYGYTF.

The genes are TRBV7-2 and TRBJ1-1, with a weak D call TRBD1 (6 bases). V was clipped by 2 bases and J by 1 base, with 11 bases between them. CDR1 and CDR2 from the germline V gene are SGHTA and FQGNSA. This CDR3 has 15 residues. Here the CDR3 reads CASSLSGARNTEAFF. The DNA of the CDR3 is TGTGCCAGCAGCTTATCAGGGGCTCGGAACACTGAAGCTTTCTTT.

The count of this clone is one. The rearrangement uses TRBV7-9 and TRBJ1-1, with no clear D. Germline V lookup: CDR1 SEHNR, CDR2 FQNEAQ (reference sequence). V lost 3 bases to trimming and J lost 4 bases, with 9 bases between them. This CDR3 contains 13 residues. The CDR3 DNA follows: TGTGCCAGCAGCTTCGGTAGGGTCACTGAAGCTTTCTTT. Translating it yields CASSFGRVTEAFF. The full variable domain, with the rest looked up from reference TRBV7-9 and TRBJ1-1, is DTGVSQNPRHKITKRGQNVTFRCDPISEHNRLYWYRQTLGQGPEFLTYFQNEAQLEKSRLLSDRFSAERPKGSFSTLEIQRTEQGDSAMYLCASSFGRVTEAFFGQGTRLTVV.

J is TRBJ2-1 and V is TRBV9; TRBD2 is a possible D gene (6 bases). Germline V lookup: CDR1 SGDLS, CDR2 YYNGEE. Trimming took 1 base from V and 9 from J, leaving 20 bases between them. The length of the CDR3 is 16 residues. In DNA form, the CDR3 reads TGTGCCAGCAGCGTACAGGCGGGGCACGGCTGGAGTGAGCAGTTCTTC. Amino acids: CASSVQAGHGWSEQFF.

The chain is built from TRBV7-8 and TRBJ1-6; no reliable D call. CDR1 and CDR2 from the germline V gene are SGHVS and FQNEAQ. This CDR3 is built from 11 residues. Trimming took off 4 bases at V and 14 bases at J, with 9 bases between the two ends. The CDR3 DNA is TGTGCCAGCAGCTCCGGGTGGGCCCTCCACTTT. This codes for CASSSGWALHF.

The sample holds one count of this clone. The V gene is TRBV25-1, the J gene TRBJ2-2; D gene uncertain. The CDR3 has 14 amino acids. Germline V CDR1 and CDR2: MGHDK, SYGVNS. V shed 1 base and J shed 2 bases, with 5 bases lying between them. In DNA form, the CDR3 reads TGTGCCAGCAGTGAATTTGGTAACACCGGGGAGCTGTTTTTT. It yields the protein CASSEFGNTGELFF.

The chain has TRBV5-6 and TRBJ1-4; a possible D gene is TRBD1 (5 bases). Germline-derived CDR1 and CDR2 are SGHDT and YYEEEE. CDR3 length equals 15 residues. Trimming left V 1 base short and J 5 bases short, with 12 bases between. The CDR3 protein is CASSLTDRGNEKLFF. CDR3 nucleotide sequence: TGTGCCAGCAGCTTGACCGACAGAGGGAATGAAAAACTGTTTTTT. Supplemented by reference TRBV5-6 and TRBJ1-4, the full variable domain reads DAGVTQSPTHLIKTRGQQVTLRCSPKSGHDTVSWYQQALGQGPQFIFQYYEEEERQRGNFPDRFSGHQFPNYSSELNVNALLLGDSALYLCASSLTDRGNEKLFFGSGTQLSVL.

This sequence joins TRBV3-1 (or the pseudogene TRBV3-2) and TRBJ1-1, with D perhaps matching TRBD1 (5 bases). In germline, CDR1 is LGHDT, CDR2 YNNKEL (reference sequence). The germline V and J ends were trimmed by 3 bases and 10 bases, with 18 bases remaining between them. The CDR3 is made up of 14 amino acids. The CDR3 nucleotides read TGTGCCAGCAGCCATCAGTCGGGGCTCGGTGGAGCTTTCTTT. Residues: CASSHQSGLGGAFF.

The gene calls are TRBV5-1 and TRBJ1-1; no clear D gene. V lost 7 bases and J lost 0, with 13 bases in between. The CDR3 contains 14 residues. CDR1 SGHRS and CDR2 YFSETQ come from the germline V gene. The CDR3 protein is CASRPWQMNTEAFF. CDR3 nucleotides: TGCGCCAGCCGGCCCTGGCAGATGAACACTGAAGCTTTCTTT.

The chain uses TRBV29-1 and TRBJ1-1, with D possibly matching TRBD1 (6 bases). Deletions cut 3 bases from V and 4 bases from J, with 12 bases between. Germline CDR1 SQVTM, CDR2 ANQGSEA. This CDR3 is 13 amino acids long. The CDR3 sequence is CSVDRGGVTEAFF. The CDR3 DNA follows: TGCAGCGTTGACCGTGGGGGCGTCACTGAAGCTTTCTTT.

This chain joins TRBV6-1 and TRBJ1-1, with D maybe TRBD1 (5 bases). Germline CDR1 reads MNHNS; CDR2 reads SASEGT. The CDR3 runs to 13 residues. V was trimmed by 1 base and J by 5 bases, leaving 8 bases between them. This CDR3 reads CASSEGRGTEAFF. Here the CDR3 DNA reads TGTGCCAGCAGTGAAGGTCGGGGGACTGAAGCTTTCTTT.

This chain connects TRBV3-1 (or the pseudogene TRBV3-2) to TRBJ1-1; D ambiguous. The CDR3 totals 13 residues. V dropped 1 base and J dropped 6 bases, with 9 bases sitting between them. Germline CDR1 reads LGHDT; CDR2 reads YNNKEL (reference sequence). The CDR3 sequence: CASSQGRESEAFF. Written as DNA, the CDR3 is TGTGCCAGCAGCCAAGGTCGGGAATCTGAAGCTTTCTTT.

This chain links TRBV5-1 with TRBJ2-1, with D tentatively TRBD2 (6 bases). The CDR3 sequence is 13 residues long. Germline-derived CDR1 and CDR2 are SGHRS and YFSETQ. Trimming removed 2 bases at V and 6 bases at J, with 9 bases between. The CDR3 region is CASSFGLRNEQFF. The CDR3 nucleotides are TGCGCCAGCAGCTTTGGACTACGCAATGAGCAGTTCTTC.

The rearrangement uses TRBV10-3 and TRBJ2-7; D gene uncertain. The CDR3 consists of 13 residues. V was trimmed by 2 bases and J by 1 base, leaving 6 bases between them. Germline-derived CDR1 and CDR2 are ENHRY and SYGVKD. CDR3 sequence reads: CAISEILSYEQYF. CDR3 coding DNA: TGTGCCATCAGTGAGATACTTTCCTACGAGCAGTACTTC.

The chain joins TRBV28 to TRBJ1-2; D is unresolved. CDR1 and CDR2 from the germline V gene are MDHEN and SYDVKM. The CDR3 contains 11 residues. Between the trimmed V and J ends, which lost 6 bases and 8 bases, there was a span of 10 bases. CDR3 sequence: CASSPAEGYTF. CDR3 DNA: TGTGCCAGCAGCCCCGCGGAAGGCTACACCTTC.

The chain uses TRBV25-1 and TRBJ1-3, with D possibly being TRBD1 (5 bases). This CDR3 contains 16 residues. Between the trimmed V and J ends, which lost 4 bases and 0 bases, there was a span of 13 bases. The germline gives CDR1 MGHDK, CDR2 SYGVNS. CDR3 coding DNA: TGTGCCAGCAGTGCCCTGGGGGGGAGCTCTGGAAACACCATATATTTT. Its protein is CASSALGGSSGNTIYF.

The chain couples TRBV2 to TRBJ1-6; 8 nucleotides match TRBD1. Germline CDR1 and CDR2: SNHLY and FYNNEI. V shed 5 bases and J 6 bases; nucleotides not matched to a gene: 6. The CDR3 covers 15 residues. CDR3 in amino acids: CASSMPDRVNSPLHF. CDR3 bases: TGTGCCAGCAGTATGCCGGACAGGGTTAATTCACCCCTCCACTTT.

This clone was seen only once. V is TRBV7-2 and J is TRBJ1-5, with 7 nucleotides matching TRBD1. The CDR3 has 12 amino acids. J lost 7 bases, V lost 4 bases, and 1 base had no gene match. The germline V gene has CDR1 SGHTA and CDR2 FQGNSA. The CDR3: CASSSGGQPQHF. The CDR3 DNA sequence: TGTGCCAGCAGCTCAGGGGGACAGCCCCAGCATTTT.

The chain links TRBV28 to TRBJ1-1; D unresolved. The CDR3 is made up of 11 amino acids. V was trimmed by 7 bases and J by 11 bases, leaving 14 bases between them. CDR1 and CDR2 from the germline V gene are MDHEN and SYDVKM. DNA for the CDR3: TGTGCCAGCACCTCCGAGACTAGGGCTTTCTTT. Its protein product is CASTSETRAFF.

The chain employs TRBV15 and TRBJ2-3, with D possibly being TRBD2 (6 bases). In germline, CDR1 is LNHNV, CDR2 YYDKDF (reference sequence). The CDR3 sequence is 15 residues long. Deletions cut 2 bases from V and 4 bases from J, with 13 bases between. CDR3 amino acids: CATSRLVGGADTQYF. CDR3 nucleotide sequence: TGTGCCACCAGCAGACTAGTGGGGGGTGCAGATACGCAGTATTTT.

V and J are TRBV7-2 and TRBJ2-3; D not certain. The ends were cut back, 4 bases at V and 5 bases at J, with 4 bases in the middle. Germline CDR1 reads SGHTA; CDR2 reads FQGNSA. This CDR3 has 11 amino acids. The chain's CDR3 is CASSSIDTQYF. The CDR3 DNA is TGTGCCAGCAGCTCAATAGATACGCAGTATTTT.